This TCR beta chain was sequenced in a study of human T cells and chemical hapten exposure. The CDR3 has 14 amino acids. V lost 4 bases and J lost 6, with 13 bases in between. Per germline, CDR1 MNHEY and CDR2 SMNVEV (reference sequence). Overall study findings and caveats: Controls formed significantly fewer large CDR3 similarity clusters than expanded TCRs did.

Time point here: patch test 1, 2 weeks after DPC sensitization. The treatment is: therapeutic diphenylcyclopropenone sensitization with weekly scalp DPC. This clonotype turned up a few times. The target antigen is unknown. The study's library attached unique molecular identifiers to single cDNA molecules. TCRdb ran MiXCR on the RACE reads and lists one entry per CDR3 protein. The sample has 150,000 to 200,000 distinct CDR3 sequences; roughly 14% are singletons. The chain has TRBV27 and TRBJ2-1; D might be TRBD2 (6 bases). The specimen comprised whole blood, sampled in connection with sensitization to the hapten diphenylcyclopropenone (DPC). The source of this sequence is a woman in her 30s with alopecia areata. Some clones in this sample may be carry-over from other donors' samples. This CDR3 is CASSWVVGGNEQFF. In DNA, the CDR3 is TGTGCCAGCAGTTGGGTAGTGGGGGGCAATGAGCAGTTCTTC.